A selection of T cell receptor beta chains follows, all from one sample in a study of blood T cells in healthy people across ages. TCRdb used MiXCR to reprocess the 5' RACE reads, holding one entry per CDR3 protein. The sample holds fewer than 1,200,000 distinct CDR3 sequences, almost 25% seen once. This same sample was also taken into another study, of T cells of mothers and their children.

The sample consisted of blood. These receptors all stem from a girl aged 2 to 10 in good health. CDR3s include the opening cysteine and the closing phenylalanine or tryptophan. The D gene is left open where the match is weak. Rows may omit the clone size; those that give it use once, few, many or a size class.

D,size,V,J,CDR3,DNA
-,few,TRBV9,TRBJ2-2,CASSVGRRNTGELFF,TGTGCCAGCAGCGTAGGGCGGAGAAACACCGGGGAGCTGTTTTTT
TRBD2,-,TRBV14,TRBJ2-5,CASSRPGLVTEQYF,TGTGCCAGCAGTAGACCGGGACTAGTGACTGAGCAGTACTTC
TRBD1,few,TRBV7-9,TRBJ2-5,CASSPGTGGVEETQYF,TGTGCCAGCAGCCCAGGGACAGGGGGCGTCGAAGAGACCCAGTACTTC
TRBD1,-,TRBV29-1,TRBJ2-7,CSVRDSVLWEQYF,TGCAGCGTCCGGGACAGCGTACTTTGGGAGCAGTACTTC
-,few,TRBV10-1,TRBJ2-5,CATSGGFGETQYF,TGCGCCACCAGCGGAGGGTTTGGAGAGACCCAGTACTTC
TRBD1,once,TRBV11-2,TRBJ2-1,CASSRDRVGEQFF,TGTGCCAGCAGCCGGGACAGGGTGGGCGAGCAGTTCTTC
-,few,TRBV6-5,TRBJ2-1,CASSAYLGYNEQFF,TGTGCCAGCAGTGCCTATTTGGGCTACAATGAGCAGTTCTTC
TRBD1,-,TRBV5-1,TRBJ2-2,CASSPWTGSGELFF,TGCGCCAGCAGCCCGTGGACAGGTTCCGGGGAGCTGTTTTTT
-,-,TRBV10-3,TRBJ2-3,CAISESIQPDTQYF,TGTGCCATCAGTGAGTCGATCCAGCCCGATACGCAGTATTTT
-,few,TRBV15,TRBJ2-1,CATSRVPYNEQFF,TGTGCCACCAGCAGAGTCCCCTACAATGAGCAGTTCTTC
TRBD2,few,TRBV20-1,TRBJ2-7,CSARDWAKRGAPTCEQYF,TGCAGTGCTAGAGATTGGGCTAAGCGGGGGGCACCTACCTGCGAGCAGTACTTC
-,few,TRBV21-1,TRBJ2-4,CASKKRTGLTF,TGTGCCAGCAAAAAAAGGACAGGGTTAACATTC
TRBD1,-,TRBV7-8,TRBJ2-5,CASSFTRGPWQETQYF,TGTGCCAGCAGCTTCACCAGGGGGCCCTGGCAAGAGACCCAGTACTTC
-,-,TRBV20-1,TRBJ1-1,CSASMNTEAFF,TGCAGTGCGTCCATGAACACTGAAGCTTTCTTT
TRBD2,-,TRBV20-1,TRBJ2-5,CSASPRLAGGMGETQYF,TGCAGTGCTAGCCCTCGCCTAGCGGGGGGAATGGGAGAGACCCAGTACTTC
TRBD1,few,TRBV7-2,TRBJ2-5,CASSTWDRGYETQYF,TGTGCCAGCAGCACCTGGGACAGGGGATACGAGACCCAGTACTTC
-,few,TRBV29-1,TRBJ2-1,CSVLPSPQFF,TGCAGCGTTTTGCCCTCACCTCAGTTCTTC
TRBD1,-,TRBV24-1,TRBJ1-5,CATSSTGGNQPQHF,TGTGCCACCAGTTCCACAGGGGGCAATCAGCCCCAGCATTTT
-,-,TRBV19,TRBJ2-7,CASSITVTGEQYF,TGTGCCAGTAGTATAACAGTGACGGGGGAGCAGTACTTC
-,few,TRBV19,TRBJ2-6,CASSVRDFSGANVLTF,TGTGCCAGTAGTGTTAGGGACTTTTCTGGGGCCAACGTCCTGACTTTC
TRBD1,few,TRBV28,TRBJ2-4,CASSLLGTGEQNIQYF,TGTGCCAGCAGTTTATTGGGGACAGGGGAGCAAAACATTCAGTACTTC
-,-,TRBV27,TRBJ2-3,CASGLGGTRTDTQYF,TGTGCCAGCGGCCTAGGGGGGACGCGGACAGATACGCAGTATTTT
-,-,TRBV29-1,TRBJ2-3,CSVEGRARDTQYF,TGCAGCGTTGAGGGCAGGGCGCGTGATACGCAGTATTTT
-,-,TRBV12-3/TRBV12-4,TRBJ2-3,CASTIDRVTDTQYF,TGTGCCAGCACCATTGACAGAGTCACAGATACGCAGTATTTT
-,-,TRBV9,TRBJ2-7,CASSATGPEQYF,TGTGCCAGCAGCGCAACAGGCCCCGAGCAGTACTTC
-,few,TRBV3-1,TRBJ2-7,CASSQVRRWSGTPYEQYF,TGTGCCAGCAGCCAAGTTCGACGGTGGTCCGGGACACCATACGAGCAGTACTTC
TRBD1,few,TRBV6-6,TRBJ2-7,CASSYSGTAYEQYF,TGTGCCAGCAGTTACTCGGGGACAGCGTACGAGCAGTACTTC
-,-,TRBV7-9,TRBJ1-1,CASSLAAGETEAFF,TGTGCCAGCAGCTTAGCGGCGGGAGAAACTGAAGCTTTCTTT
-,-,TRBV21-1,TRBJ2-3,CASSLKELYTDTQYF,TGTGCCAGCAGCCTAAAGGAGCTATACACAGATACGCAGTATTTT
-,few,TRBV6-5,TRBJ1-6,CASSYSNGGHSSYNSPLHF,TGTGCCAGCAGTTACTCGAATGGGGGTCACAGCTCCTATAATTCACCCCTCCACTTT
TRBD2,few,TRBV11-2,TRBJ2-1,CASSPSGGALVVDEQFF,TGTGCCAGCAGCCCCTCGGGGGGGGCGTTGGTTGTCGATGAGCAGTTCTTC
TRBD2,-,TRBV20-1,TRBJ2-1,CSAYSSSGSSYNEQFF,TGCAGTGCTTACTCATCTAGCGGGAGCTCCTACAATGAGCAGTTCTTC
TRBD2,few,TRBV11-2,TRBJ2-1,CASSLGTSGPLVNEQFF,TGTGCCAGCAGCTTGGGGACTAGCGGGCCATTAGTGAATGAGCAGTTCTTC
-,-,TRBV29-1,TRBJ2-1,CSVPLEVGNNEQFF,TGCAGCGTCCCACTAGAGGTCGGGAACAATGAGCAGTTCTTC
TRBD2,-,TRBV6-2/TRBV6-3,TRBJ2-7,CASSLVRREYGRFEQYF,TGTGCCAGCAGTTTGGTGAGGCGGGAGTACGGTCGGTTTGAGCAGTACTTC
-,-,TRBV7-9,TRBJ2-5,CASSSLRDLIKETQYF,TGTGCCAGCAGCTCCCTTCGGGACCTGATCAAAGAGACCCAGTACTTC
TRBD1,-,TRBV2,TRBJ2-1,CASRFTGDNEQFF,TGTGCCAGCAGGTTCACAGGGGACAATGAGCAGTTCTTC
-,-,TRBV7-2,TRBJ2-5,CASTPTGETQYF,TGTGCCAGCACACCTACGGGTGAGACCCAGTACTTC
-,-,TRBV4-1,TRBJ1-3,CASSQVGFSGNTIYF,TGCGCCAGCAGCCAAGTCGGTTTCTCTGGAAACACCATATATTTT
TRBD1,few,TRBV11-2,TRBJ2-5,CASSSEGASVETQYF,TGTGCCAGCAGCTCCGAGGGGGCTTCGGTTGAGACCCAGTACTTC
-,-,TRBV7-2,TRBJ2-5,CASSGWDAKGETQYF,TGTGCCAGCAGCGGCTGGGACGCAAAGGGGGAGACCCAGTACTTC
-,few,TRBV7-2,TRBJ2-5,CASSLVAAHYNSYETQYF,TGTGCCAGCAGCTTAGTAGCGGCCCACTACAATTCGTACGAGACCCAGTACTTC
-,few,TRBV4-2,TRBJ2-5,CASSQDWGGAKGEQYF,TGTGCCAGCAGCCAAGATTGGGGAGGCGCTAAAGGGGAGCAGTACTTC
-,few,TRBV19,TRBJ1-2,CASSSAYLNYGYTF,TGTGCCAGTAGTAGTGCCTACCTTAACTATGGCTACACCTTC
-,-,TRBV20-1,TRBJ2-5,CSARLQGETQYF,TGCAGTGCTAGATTACAGGGAGAGACCCAGTACTTC
TRBD1,-,TRBV18,TRBJ1-1,CASSPNRGTMNTEAFF,TGTGCCAGCTCCCCTAACAGGGGTACAATGAACACTGAAGCTTTCTTT
-,-,TRBV6-1,TRBJ2-2,CASSVGWNGELFF,TGTGCCAGCAGTGTGGGTTGGAACGGGGAGCTGTTTTTT
-,-,TRBV28,TRBJ2-1,CASSIPGTASNEQFF,TGTGCCAGCAGTATCCCCGGGACGGCATCTAATGAGCAGTTCTTC
TRBD1,-,TRBV20-1,TRBJ2-5,CSAPIGTGGQETQYF,TGCAGTGCTCCGATCGGGACAGGGGGTCAAGAGACCCAGTACTTC
-,-,TRBV20-1,TRBJ2-5,CSARGVGETQYF,TGCAGTGCTAGAGGAGTAGGGGAGACCCAGTACTTC
-,-,TRBV20-1,TRBJ1-4,CSAVDNEKLFF,TGCAGTGCGGTTGATAATGAAAAACTGTTTTTT
-,-,TRBV3-1,TRBJ2-4,CASSYGHLAKNIQYF,TGTGCCAGCAGTTACGGACACCTAGCCAAAAACATTCAGTACTTC